This T cell receptor beta chain emerged from a study of beta chain features in type 1 diabetes. Expressed TCRB transcripts were sequenced after all isolated RNA was converted to cDNA. Sequenced by immunoSEQ multiplex PCR; TCRdb stores in-frame clones only, minus some. This sample carries fewer than 900,000 clones, roughly 16% of them seen once, and the ten largest clones take 0.023%. Study-wide points: Insertions were fewer and deletions more numerous at VDJ junctions in type 1 diabetes patients. Any HLA type influence on TCRB rearrangement was left unresolved here. Among patients, naive, central memory and Treg TCRB repertoires appeared more similar than among healthy donors.

Germline loops: CDR1 KGHSH, CDR2 LQKENI. The CDR3 has 14 amino acids. The germline V and J ends were trimmed by 0 bases and 0 bases, with 4 bases remaining between them. Only a few counts were recorded for this clone. What it binds is not known. A CD45RO/CCR7/CD25/CD127/CD95/CD27 panel sorted naive, central memory, regulatory and stem cell-like memory CD4+ cells. The V call is TRBV18, the J call TRBJ2-3; D not resolved. The material sequenced was naive CD4+ T cells from blood. The sequence was obtained from a woman aged 18-30 years in good health. The DNA of the CDR3 is TGTGCCAGCTCACCACCGCTTAGCACAGATACGCAGTATTTT. Encoded protein: CASSPPLSTDTQYF.